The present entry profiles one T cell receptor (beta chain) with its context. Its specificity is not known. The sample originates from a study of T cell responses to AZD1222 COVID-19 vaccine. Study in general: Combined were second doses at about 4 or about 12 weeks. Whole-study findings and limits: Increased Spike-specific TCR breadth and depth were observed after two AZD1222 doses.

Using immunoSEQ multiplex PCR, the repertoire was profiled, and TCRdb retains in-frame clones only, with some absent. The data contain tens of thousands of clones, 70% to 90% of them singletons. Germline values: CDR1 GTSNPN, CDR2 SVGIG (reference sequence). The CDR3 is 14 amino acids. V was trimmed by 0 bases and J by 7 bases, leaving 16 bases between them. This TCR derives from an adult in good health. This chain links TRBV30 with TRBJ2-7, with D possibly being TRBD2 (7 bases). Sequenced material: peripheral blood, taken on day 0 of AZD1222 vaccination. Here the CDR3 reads CAWSVGGGSGEQYF. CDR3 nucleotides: TGTGCCTGGAGTGTAGGCGGGGGCTCGGGGGAGCAGTACTTC.